The present T cell receptor (beta chain) was sequenced within a study of T cells expressing NK-cell markers. Whole-study context: Repertoires of TCR beta were obtained from T cells sorted as CD3+CD56+NKG2C+, CD3+CD56+NKG2C- and CD3+CD56-NKG2C+. One of the eight sequenced donors was seronegative, whereas the other seven were HCMV-seropositive.

In germline, CDR1 is MDHEN, CDR2 SYDVKM. CDR3 size: 13 residues. TCRdb reworked the 5' RACE reads into one entry per CDR3 protein, no DNA. The table lists 250,000 to 300,000 distinct CDR3 sequences. The chain links TRBV28 to TRBJ2-5; checking the TCRdb D call of TRBD1 is not possible without DNA. The material sequenced was blood T cells: a sorted CD56 or NKG2C T cell subset, CD4+ or CD8+ T cells, or bulk PBMC T cells (not recorded which). The sequence was obtained from a woman aged 18-69 years in good health. The CDR3 protein is CAVGGSYQETQYF.